This entry lists 27 T cell receptor beta chains sequenced from one sample in a study of blood T cell repertoires in COVID-19. Measured with immunoSEQ multiplex PCR; TCRdb has only the in-frame clones, and not every one. The data show approximately 150,000 clones, about 85% seen once. Sample: peripheral blood. These receptors came from a woman in her forties or fifties with COVID-19, enrolled during active disease.

The rearrangement links TRBV11-3 to TRBJ1-2; the D is unclear. The CDR3 contains 17 residues. Germline values: CDR1 SGHNT, CDR2 YENEEA. V was pared by 2 bases and J by 1 base, with 17 bases between. The CDR3 DNA is TGTGCCAGCAGCTTACAGCTATGGGGAGCAGTTAACTATGGCTACACCTTC. Translation: CASSLQLWGAVNYGYTF.

The chain carries TRBV10-3 and TRBJ2-3; 9 bases line up with TRBD2. With V trimmed by 3 bases and J by 1 base, 2 bases remained unmatched. The CDR3 loop spans 15 amino acids. Per the germline V gene, CDR1 is ENHRY and CDR2 is SYGVKD. CDR3 residues: CAISEPSGGTDTQYF. CDR3 sequence (DNA): TGTGCCATCAGTGAACCTAGCGGGGGCACAGATACGCAGTATTTT.

The chain is built from TRBV11-3 and TRBJ2-7; 8 nucleotides line up with TRBD2. V lost 3 bases and J lost 4; bases outside the gene matches: 2. Germline-derived CDR1 and CDR2 are SGHNT and YENEEA. This CDR3 comprises 13 residues. The CDR3 protein is CASSLTSVYEQYF. The CDR3 bases are TGTGCCAGCAGCTTGACTAGCGTATACGAGCAGTACTTC.

The genes are TRBV12-3 or TRBV12-4 and TRBJ1-2, with D possibly matching TRBD1 (5 bases). V was clipped by 1 base and J by 8 bases, with 11 bases between them. The CDR3 has 13 amino acids. The CDR3 region is CASSLGGGEGYTF. The CDR3, as DNA: TGTGCCAGCAGTTTAGGGGGGGGTGAAGGCTACACCTTC.

This rearrangement joins TRBV3-1 (or the pseudogene TRBV3-2) to TRBJ1-6; no firm D call. CDR3 length equals 15 residues. CDR1 LGHDT and CDR2 YNNKEL come from the germline V gene (reference sequence). Trimming took off 2 bases at V and 1 base at J, with 6 bases between the two ends. This CDR3 reads CASSQQESYNSPLHF. In DNA form, the CDR3 reads TGTGCCAGCAGCCAACAGGAATCCTATAATTCACCCCTCCACTTT.

The rearrangement links TRBV7-8 to TRBJ2-7, with D perhaps TRBD2 (6 bases). Germline V gene data show CDR1 as SGHVS and CDR2 as FQNEAQ. The CDR3 has 16 residues. Trimming shortened V by 5 bases and J by 0 bases, and 17 bases separated the two germline ends. CDR3 residues: CASSPSDYSFSYEQYF. The CDR3 DNA follows: TGTGCCAGCAGCCCCTCGGACTACTCCTTCTCCTACGAGCAGTACTTC.

The chain has TRBV11-1 and TRBJ2-1; possible D gene TRBD2, 7 bases. CDR3 length: 13 residues. Germline V gene data show CDR1 as SGHAT and CDR2 as FQDESV (reference sequence). V gave up 8 bases and J gave up 3 bases, with 11 bases separating them. Here the CDR3 DNA reads TGTGCCAGCCAGCGGGACAACTACAATGAGCAGTTCTTC. Encoded protein: CASQRDNYNEQFF. The full variable domain, with the rest looked up from reference TRBV11-1 and TRBJ2-1, is EAEVAQSPRYKITEKSQAVAFWCDPISGHATLYWYRQILGQGPELLVQFQDESVVDDSQLPKDRFSAERLKGVDSTLKIQPAELGDSAMYLCASQRDNYNEQFFGPGTRLTVL.

This clone is a singleton in its sample. The chain has TRBV5-1 and TRBJ2-7, with 8 bases lining up with TRBD2. V lost 1 base and J lost 6; bases outside the gene matches: 9. The germline CDR1 and CDR2 sequences are SGHRS and YFSETQ. The CDR3 runs to 15 residues. The CDR3 bases are TGCGCCAGCAGCTTGACGATCGGGGGGGCTTCCGAGCAGTACTTC. Translated, it gives CASSLTIGGASEQYF.

The chain joins TRBV2 to TRBJ2-7, with TRBD1 identical over 9 bases. V lost 6 bases and J lost 3; bases outside the gene matches: 6. The CDR3 contains 14 residues. Germline V lookup: CDR1 SNHLY, CDR2 FYNNEI. CDR3 DNA sequence: TGTGCCAGCAGCGGGACAGGGACCAGCTACGAGCAGTACTTC. This translates into CASSGTGTSYEQYF. Complete variable domain (other parts from reference TRBV2 and TRBJ2-7): EPEVTQTPSHQVTQMGQEVILRCVPISNHLYFYWYRQILGQKVEFLVSFYNNEISEKSEIFDDQFSVERPDGSNFTLKIRSTKLEDSAMYFCASSGTGTSYEQYFGPGTRLTVT.

Here the CDR3 DNA reads TGTGCCAGCAGCCAACTACGCCAGGGGAAATCACCCCTCCACTTT. Protein product: CASSQLRQGKSPLHF. The rearrangement links TRBV3-1 (or the pseudogene TRBV3-2) to TRBJ1-6, with a tentative D call TRBD1 (6 bases). CDR1 is LGHDT and CDR2 is YNNKEL in the germline V gene (reference sequence). The V end was cut by 2 bases, the J end by 10 bases, with 15 bases between. The CDR3 runs to 15 residues.

The gene calls are TRBV4-1 and TRBJ1-1; 10 bases fit TRBD1. The CDR3 totals 18 residues. V lost 3 bases, J lost 0 bases, and 10 bases stayed unmatched. The germline V gene encodes CDR1 MGHRA and CDR2 YSYEKL. The CDR3 nucleotides read TGCGCCAGCAGCCATAGAGGGACAGGGGACCTCATGAACACTGAAGCTTTCTTT. Translation: CASSHRGTGDLMNTEAFF.

The chain links TRBV3-1 (or the pseudogene TRBV3-2) to TRBJ2-1; 10 bases are shared with TRBD1. The CDR3 is 15 residues long. The ends lost 4 bases at V and 7 bases at J; junction bases unmatched: 7. From germline, CDR1 is LGHDT and CDR2 YNNKEL (reference sequence). The CDR3 reads CASSRGTGAHNEQFF. DNA for the CDR3: TGTGCCAGCAGCCGCGGGACAGGGGCTCATAATGAGCAGTTCTTC.

This clone appeared many times. The rearrangement uses TRBV30 and TRBJ1-2, with 8 bases lining up with TRBD1. The V and J ends lost 3 bases and 7 bases, in that order; junction bases with no gene match: 10. The CDR3 has 14 residues. CDR1 and CDR2 from the germline V gene are GTSNPN and SVGIG (reference sequence). Written as DNA, the CDR3 is TGTGCCTGGAGGAAGGGCAGGGGGCAGGCTGGCTACACCTTC. This translates into CAWRKGRGQAGYTF.

The sample holds a few counts of this clone. The V and J genes are TRBV9 and TRBJ1-5; 7 nucleotides align to TRBD1. CDR3 length: 15 amino acids. Germline CDR1 and CDR2: SGDLS and YYNGEE. The J segment lost 5 bases and the V segment lost 3 bases, leaving 8 bases of the junction unmatched. The CDR3 region is CASSALDRVDQPQHF. In DNA, the CDR3 is TGTGCCAGCAGCGCTCTTGACAGGGTGGATCAGCCCCAGCATTTT.

The V gene is TRBV30, the J gene TRBJ1-2, with D tentatively TRBD1 (6 bases). The CDR3 contains 14 residues. Per the germline V gene, CDR1 is GTSNPN and CDR2 is SVGIG (reference sequence). Trimming cost V 3 bases and J 1 base, with 12 bases left between them. The CDR3 nucleotides are TGTGCCTGGAGACCGGGACACTTTAACTATGGCTACACCTTC. This translates into CAWRPGHFNYGYTF.

V and J are TRBV6-1 and TRBJ1-2, with TRBD1 identical over 7 bases. This CDR3 is 14 amino acids long. CDR1 MNHNS and CDR2 SASEGT come from the germline V gene. Losses at the gene ends were 1 base for V and 6 bases for J; bases not matched to a gene: 5. The CDR3 DNA reads TGTGCCAGCAGTGAAGGACAGGGTCATGATGGCTACACCTTC. It translates to CASSEGQGHDGYTF.

The rearrangement uses TRBV3-1 (or the pseudogene TRBV3-2) and TRBJ2-7; 9 bases line up with TRBD1. Germline lookup yields CDR1 LGHDT and CDR2 YNNKEL (reference sequence). Trimming took 4 bases from V and 6 from J; bases not matched to a gene: 10. CDR3 length equals 15 residues. The DNA of the CDR3 is TGTGCCAGCAGCCTTTCCGGGACAGGGTCCAGCGAGCAGTACTTC. Protein: CASSLSGTGSSEQYF.

The chain uses TRBV15 and TRBJ1-3, with 7 bases aligning to TRBD1. CDR1 LNHNV and CDR2 YYDKDF come from the germline V gene (reference sequence). The junction had 3 bases not matched to a gene; V was cut back by 0 bases and J by 4 bases. The CDR3 sequence is 15 residues long. The DNA of the CDR3 is TGTGCCACCAGCAGAGAAGGGACAGTAGGAAACACCATATATTTT. Amino acids: CATSREGTVGNTIYF. The variable domain in full, with the rest retrieved from reference TRBV15 and TRBJ1-3, is DAMVIQNPRYQVTQFGKPVTLSCSQTLNHNVMYWYQQKSSQAPKLLFHYYDKDFNNEADTPDNFQSRRPNTSFCFLDIRSPGLGDTAMYLCATSREGTVGNTIYFGEGSWLTVV.

This rearrangement joins TRBV3-1 (or the pseudogene TRBV3-2) to TRBJ2-3, with 7 positions matching TRBD2. The V gene end was trimmed by 1 base and the J gene end by 4 bases; junction bases not matched to a gene: 8. The CDR3 is 16 amino acids. Germline V gene data show CDR1 as LGHDT and CDR2 as YNNKEL (reference sequence). This chain's CDR3 is CASSQVPGLGADTQYF. CDR3 DNA: TGTGCCAGCAGCCAAGTTCCCGGACTAGGAGCAGATACGCAGTATTTT.

This rearrangement joins TRBV4-2 to TRBJ2-3; a possible D gene is TRBD2 (6 bases). CDR3 length: 15 amino acids. The V end lost 1 base, the J end lost 2 bases, and 10 bases lay between the germline ends. Germline V gene data show CDR1 as LGHNA and CDR2 as YNFKEQ. Here the CDR3 reads CASSQGLDPTDTQYF. CDR3 DNA: TGTGCCAGCAGCCAAGGACTAGACCCCACAGATACGCAGTATTTT.

The chain uses TRBV28 and TRBJ2-4, with D uncertain. The CDR3 length is 16 residues. CDR1 and CDR2 from the germline V gene are MDHEN and SYDVKM. Trimming left V 2 bases short and J 0 bases short, with 11 bases between. DNA for the CDR3: TGTGCCAGCAGTTTAGTGGAGCAAGCAGCCAAAAACATTCAGTACTTC. Protein sequence: CASSLVEQAAKNIQYF.

This chain links TRBV7-9 with TRBJ2-1; 7 bases map to TRBD1. The CDR3 is 14 residues long. Germline loops: CDR1 SEHNR, CDR2 FQNEAQ (reference sequence). Trimming removed 6 bases from V and 8 bases from J; junction bases left unmatched: 10. The CDR3 reads CASRESTGLYEQFF. CDR3 sequence (DNA): TGTGCCAGCAGGGAGTCGACAGGGCTATATGAGCAGTTCTTC.

J is TRBJ2-4 and V is TRBV2; TRBD2 matches 11 bases. Germline V gene sequence: CDR1 SNHLY, CDR2 FYNNEI. The CDR3 runs 15 residues. V was clipped by 8 bases and J by 2 bases; unmatched bases: 5. CDR3 DNA sequence: TGTGCCAGCCTAGCGGGGGGCGTGTCCAAAAACATTCAGTACTTC. This translates into CASLAGGVSKNIQYF.

This clone came up once. The chain recombines TRBV19 with TRBJ1-4; no firm D call. Trimming stripped 5 bases from V and 6 bases from J, with 10 bases between. This CDR3 spans 13 amino acids. Germline V gene lookup returns CDR1 LNHDA and CDR2 SQIVND (reference sequence). DNA of the CDR3: TGTGCCAGTAGTGCGGTGGCTTATGAAAAACTGTTTTTT. Translated: CASSAVAYEKLFF.

This clone was seen more than once but under ten times. This chain uses TRBV3-1 (or the pseudogene TRBV3-2) with TRBJ2-4; 10 bases are shared with TRBD2. CDR3 size: 16 residues. Trimming removed 1 base from V and 9 bases from J; junction bases left unmatched: 9. Germline CDR1 reads LGHDT; CDR2 reads YNNKEL (reference sequence). The CDR3 sequence is CASSQVASGGRGIQYF. The CDR3 DNA follows: TGTGCCAGCAGCCAAGTGGCTAGCGGGGGCCGGGGCATTCAGTACTTC.

This chain uses TRBV30 with TRBJ2-5, with 13 bases lining up with TRBD2. Per germline, CDR1 GTSNPN and CDR2 SVGIG (reference sequence). J was trimmed by 3 bases and V by 1 base; bases with no gene match: 2. The CDR3 loop spans 15 amino acids. The CDR3 loop is CAWSGTSGGKETQYF. As DNA, the CDR3 is TGTGCCTGGAGTGGGACTAGCGGGGGTAAAGAGACCCAGTACTTC.

The V gene is TRBV2, the J gene TRBJ2-7, with TRBD1 identical over 9 bases. In germline, CDR1 is SNHLY, CDR2 FYNNEI. After removal of 6 bases from V and 4 bases from J, the junction contained 7 bases not matched to a gene. The CDR3 spans 14 residues. The CDR3 nucleotides read TGTGCCAGCAGCGTGGGACAGGGTTCATACGAGCAGTACTTC. Amino acids: CASSVGQGSYEQYF.